This T cell receptor (beta chain) was identified during a study of shared clonotypes between healthy human individuals. Across the whole study: Per-donor plates numbered three CD4 naive, three CD4 memory, two CD8 naive and one CD8 memory. Regarding the study as a whole: Donors were few, which limited the genetic and exposure-history diversity represented. All-four-donor shared clonotypes had higher generation probabilities than non-shared clonotypes did.

Healthy HIV-negative adults with no recent acute infections or vaccinations were recruited as donors. Clones were sequenced by immunoSEQ multiplex PCR, and TCRdb holds only the in-frame ones, with some missing. Among some 2.4 million clones listed, 93% were seen once. Germline-derived CDR1 and CDR2 are SGHDN and FVKESK. This CDR3 has 13 amino acids. Trimming took off 5 bases at V and 4 bases at J, with 12 bases between the two ends. To note about this clone: Antigen specificity is unknown.

This rearrangement joins TRBV14 to TRBJ2-7; D tentatively reads TRBD1 or TRBD2 (5 bases each). The source is a man aged 18 to 35 in good health. Some clones in this sample may be carry-over from other donors' samples. Sequencing was carried out using naive CD4+ T cells from PBMCs. Specified subset: CD45RA+ positively selected. CDR3 sequence: CASSLDRLYEQYF. CDR3 coding DNA: TGTGCCAGCAGCTTAGACAGACTATACGAGCAGTACTTC.